This T cell receptor (beta chain) was sequenced in a study of shared clonotypes between healthy human individuals. The table came from immunoSEQ multiplex PCR; TCRdb's copy has only in-frame clones and leaves some out. The sample has 170,000 or so clones; 66% are singletons. This CDR3 contains 13 residues. From germline, CDR1 is SQVTM and CDR2 ANQGSEA. V was shortened by 4 bases and J by 7 bases, with 13 bases between the two germline ends. Adult donors, all healthy and HIV-negative, had no recent acute infections or vaccinations. The sequenced sample was memory CD4+ T cells sorted from blood. Subset described: CD45RA-negative fraction. The TCR was taken from a man between 25 and 39 years old in good health. This chain uses TRBV29-1 with TRBJ1-4, with D uncertain. The CDR3 here is CSVGVRGSEKLFF. CDR3 sequence (DNA): TGCAGCGTTGGTGTCCGGGGAAGTGAAAAACTGTTTTTT.